This TCR beta chain was captured in a study of T cells after yellow fever vaccination. With 1 base removed from V and 5 bases from J, the gap between germline ends came to 12 bases. Germline CDR1 and CDR2: SGDLS and YYNGEE. The CDR3 loop spans 15 amino acids. TCRdb called the 5' RACE reads again in MiXCR, with one record for every CDR3 protein. The sample lists 320,000 or so distinct CDR3 sequences; 7% to 10% were seen once. As regards this clonotype: Its antigen remains unidentified.

The study's findings and limits: The study re-detected most primary-vaccination clones after the booster (96% CD4, around 89% CD8). Although the secondary response was weaker, it peaked faster, at day 5 versus 15.

The genes are TRBV9 and TRBJ1-4, with D tentatively TRBD1 (5 bases). The receptor was derived from a man aged 18 to 30 who received the YFV17D yellow fever vaccine. Material: PBMCs, obtained around 45 days after the first yellow fever vaccination. The CDR3 DNA reads TGTGCCAGCAGCGTAAGAGGGGCTTGGAATGAAAAACTGTTTTTT. This sequence encodes CASSVRGAWNEKLFF.